Listed below are T cell receptor beta chains from one sample, sequenced in a study of shared clonotypes between healthy human individuals. TCRdb's table, derived via immunoSEQ multiplex PCR, lists solely in-frame clones and lacks some. The table lists some 1,400,000 clones, around 97% of them singletons. The specimen sequenced was naive CD4+ T cells sorted from blood. The receptors come from a young man in good health. Each CDR3 is given with its conserved first and last residue. D genes are given only for firm matches. Rows give clone size only sometimes, using once, few, many, or a class for an expanded clone.

clone size	V gene	D gene	J gene	CDR3 DNA	CDR3 protein
NA	TRBV16	NA	TRBJ2-7	TGTGCCAGCAGCAACCGGGACGAGCAGTACTTC	CASSNRDEQYF
NA	TRBV11-2	TRBD1	TRBJ1-1	TGTGCCAGCAGCTACATCCGGGACAGGGCCACTGAAGCTTTCTTT	CASSYIRDRATEAFF
NA	TRBV6-4	TRBD2	TRBJ2-3	TGTGCCAGCAGTGCCGAAGGACTAGCGGGCTTAACGCAGTATTTT	CASSAEGLAGLTQYF
NA	TRBV5-4	NA	TRBJ2-5	TGTGCCAGCAGCCCCGGGACGGGGCGGGAGACCCAGTACTTC	CASSPGTGRETQYF
NA	TRBV4-1	TRBD1	TRBJ2-2	TGCGCCAGCAGCCGGACAGGGGACACCGGGGAGCTGTTTTTT	CASSRTGDTGELFF
NA	TRBV25-1	NA	TRBJ2-2	TGTGCCAGCAGTGAATGGGGTGGACCCACCGGGGAGCTGTTTTTT	CASSEWGGPTGELFF
NA	TRBV19	TRBD2	TRBJ2-2	TGTGCCGGAGGGACTAGCGGGAATATGTACACCGGGGAGCTGTTTTTT	CAGGTSGNMYTGELFF
NA	TRBV5-5	NA	TRBJ2-3	TGTGCCAGCAGCCATAGGGACTTAACAGATACGCAGTATTTT	CASSHRDLTDTQYF
NA	TRBV9	TRBD1	TRBJ2-1	TGTGCCAGCAGCGTTCAGGGGGTAAGGAATGAGCAGTTCTTC	CASSVQGVRNEQFF
once	TRBV4-3	NA	TRBJ2-5	TGCGCCAGCAGCCAAGGACAGGGAGGGTGGGAGACCCAGTACTTC	CASSQGQGGWETQYF
NA	TRBV10-2	NA	TRBJ2-7	TGCGCCAGCAGTGGGGGCGGCGAGCAGTACTTC	CASSGGGEQYF
NA	TRBV30	NA	TRBJ1-1	TGTGCCTGGGCCAGCGTTGGCGGAAACACTGAAGCTTTCTTT	CAWASVGGNTEAFF
once	TRBV7-2	TRBD2	TRBJ2-1	TGTGCCAGCAGCTTAAGATGGCGGGGGGCAGACTACAATGAGCAGTTCTTC	CASSLRWRGADYNEQFF
NA	TRBV6-5	TRBD2	TRBJ2-1	TGTGCCAGCTTCCGGGGGGGGACCTCCTACAATGAGCAGTTCTTC	CASFRGGTSYNEQFF
NA	TRBV6-6	NA	TRBJ2-1	TGTGCCAGCAACGGACCTCCGGCGGACAATGAGCAGTTCTTC	CASNGPPADNEQFF
NA	TRBV15	TRBD1	TRBJ1-5	TGTGCCACCAGCGGAGCAGGGGGACCCTATAGCAATCAGCCCCAGCATTTT	CATSGAGGPYSNQPQHF
NA	TRBV14	NA	TRBJ2-7	TGTGCCAGCAGCCAATTGGGGGCCAAGGGCATCTACGAGCAGTACTTC	CASSQLGAKGIYEQYF
NA	TRBV7-9	NA	TRBJ1-1	TGTGCCAGCAGCTTCGCAGGGAACACTGAAGCTTTCTTT	CASSFAGNTEAFF
once	TRBV6-5	NA	TRBJ2-7	TGTGCCACCACGAAGGGGGGAGGGAACGAGCAGTACTTC	CATTKGGGNEQYF
NA	TRBV7-9	TRBD1	TRBJ1-5	TGTGCCAGCAGCTCAGCGGCCGGGACAGGGGTTAGGGGCAATCAGCCCCAGCATTTT	CASSSAAGTGVRGNQPQHF
few	TRBV15	TRBD1	TRBJ1-2	TGTGCCACCAGCAGAGTGGGGACAGCTCCCGGTTATGGCTACACCTTC	CATSRVGTAPGYGYTF
NA	TRBV10-1	TRBD1	TRBJ1-1	TGCGCCAGCAGCGGACAGGATAACACTGAAGCTTTCTTT	CASSGQDNTEAFF